Shown below are 32 T cell receptor beta chains from a single sample sequenced in a study of blood T cell repertoires in COVID-19. Using immunoSEQ multiplex PCR, the repertoire was profiled, and TCRdb retains in-frame clones only, with some absent. The sample carries 250,000 or so clones, roughly 82% recorded once. Sequenced: PBMCs or T cells enriched from blood (not recorded which). Receptors were obtained from a woman between 50 and 59 years old who had recovered from COVID-19.

This sequence joins TRBV7-9 and TRBJ2-7, with TRBD1 matching 8 bases. CDR1 and CDR2 (germline): SEHNR, FQNEAQ (reference sequence). J was trimmed by 2 bases and V by 5 bases; bases with no gene match: 8. The CDR3 has 15 amino acids. DNA for the CDR3: TGTGCCAGCAGCCCCCGGACAGGGCAGCCCTACGAGCAGTACTTC. This gives the protein CASSPRTGQPYEQYF.

Remarks on this clone: The sample carries other DNA sequences with the same CDR3. The chain joins TRBV18 to TRBJ2-5; D not resolved. Deletions cut 6 bases from V and 1 base from J, with 3 bases between. CDR1 is KGHSH, CDR2 LQKENI, per germline. The CDR3 runs 11 residues. The CDR3 reads CASSLQETQYF. The CDR3 nucleotides are TGTGCCAGCTCTCTCCAAGAGACCCAGTACTTC.

The chain is built from TRBV28 and TRBJ1-5, with TRBD1 matching 7 bases. Germline V gene sequence: CDR1 MDHEN, CDR2 SYDVKM. The CDR3 totals 13 residues. Trimming took 7 bases from V and 6 from J; bases not matched to a gene: 6. The CDR3 bases are TGTGCCAGCAAGACAGGGCGGACTCAGCCCCAGCATTTT. Translated, it gives CASKTGRTQPQHF.

The V gene is TRBV5-1, the J gene TRBJ2-3; 9 bases are shared with TRBD2. The germline gives CDR1 SGHRS, CDR2 YFSETQ. This CDR3 region has 17 residues. With 0 bases clipped from V and 4 bases from J, the junction kept 9 bases outside the gene matches. The CDR3 coding sequence is TGCGCCAGCAGCTTGGAAAGGGGTAGCGGGAGTTCAGATACGCAGTATTTT. This sequence encodes CASSLERGSGSSDTQYF.

There are a few counts of this clone. The gene calls are TRBV10-3 and TRBJ1-2, with D unclear. The CDR3 has 11 residues. V was clipped by 4 bases and J by 7 bases, with 7 bases between them. Germline CDR1 reads ENHRY; CDR2 reads SYGVKD. DNA for the CDR3: TGTGCCATCAGTGCCAGTCGTGGCTACACCTTC. Its translation is CAISASRGYTF.

The chain links TRBV15 to TRBJ2-1; D call uncertain. The germline V gene encodes CDR1 LNHNV and CDR2 YYDKDF (reference sequence). Trimming stripped 1 base from V and 9 bases from J, with 10 bases between. This CDR3 region has 13 residues. The CDR3 here is CATSRVWASEQFF. The CDR3 nucleotides are TGTGCCACCAGCAGAGTGTGGGCGAGTGAGCAGTTCTTC.

The chain couples TRBV9 to TRBJ1-6, with a weak D call TRBD1 (5 bases). Per germline, CDR1 SGDLS and CDR2 YYNGEE. With 5 bases removed from V and 7 bases from J, the gap between germline ends came to 13 bases. The CDR3 loop spans 14 amino acids. The CDR3 reads CASSATPGNSPLHF. For the CDR3, the DNA is TGTGCCAGCAGTGCCACCCCAGGGAATTCACCCCTCCACTTT.

The J gene is TRBJ2-2, the V gene TRBV11-2; the D is unclear. Germline CDR1 reads SGHAT; CDR2 reads FQNNGV. The CDR3 consists of 13 residues. V gave up 1 base and J gave up 6 bases, with 6 bases separating them. The CDR3 reads CASSLGTAGELFF. The CDR3 region has the DNA TGTGCCAGCAGCTTAGGCACAGCCGGGGAGCTGTTTTTT.

The chain uses TRBV7-2 and TRBJ1-5; D is undetermined. Trimming removed 4 bases at V and 4 bases at J, with 8 bases between. This CDR3 contains 13 residues. Germline lookup yields CDR1 SGHTA and CDR2 FQGNSA. CDR3 loop: CASSSRWNQPQHF. CDR3 coding DNA: TGTGCCAGCAGCTCGCGGTGGAATCAGCCCCAGCATTTT. Combining the CDR3 with reference TRBV7-2 and TRBJ1-5 gives the whole variable domain GAGVSQSPSNKVTEKGKDVELRCDPISGHTALYWYRQSLGQGLEFLIYFQGNSAPDKSGLPSDRFSAERTGGSVSTLTIQRTQQEDSAVYLCASSSRWNQPQHFGDGTRLSIL.

This chain joins TRBV7-8 and TRBJ1-1, with TRBD1 as a possible D gene (5 bases). CDR3 length: 14 amino acids. Germline V gives CDR1 SGHVS, CDR2 FQNEAQ. V lost 3 bases and J 6 bases, leaving 14 bases between the germline ends. The CDR3 DNA follows: TGTGCCAGCAGCTTGGGACTTTTTTTGTCTGAAGCTTTCTTT. This translates into CASSLGLFLSEAFF.

The chain is built from TRBV18 and TRBJ2-7; 10 bases align to TRBD2. Germline values: CDR1 KGHSH, CDR2 LQKENI. Trimming took 3 bases from V and 3 from J; bases not matched to a gene: 8. The CDR3 has 16 amino acids. The CDR3 spells CASSPRASGSIYEQYF. The CDR3 bases are TGTGCCAGCTCACCCCGGGCTAGCGGGAGTATCTACGAGCAGTACTTC.

This rearrangement joins TRBV2 to TRBJ1-3; D is uncertain. Germline values: CDR1 SNHLY, CDR2 FYNNEI. CDR3 length: 12 amino acids. The V gene lost 6 bases and the J gene lost 4 bases, with 7 bases spanning the gap. The CDR3 DNA is TGTGCCAGCAGGGGCCTCGGAAACACCATATATTTT. Its protein is CASRGLGNTIYF.

This clone was recorded a few times. This sequence joins TRBV19 and TRBJ1-5, with D perhaps matching TRBD1 (6 bases). Trimming pared 3 bases from V and 0 bases from J, leaving 12 bases between. Looked up from germline, CDR1 is LNHDA and CDR2 is SQIVND (reference sequence). This CDR3 is built from 16 residues. This CDR3 reads CASSIRDTISNQPQHF. The CDR3, as DNA: TGTGCCAGTAGTATTCGGGACACCATTAGCAATCAGCCCCAGCATTTT. Supplemented by reference TRBV19 and TRBJ1-5, the full variable domain reads DGGITQSPKYLFRKEGQNVTLSCEQNLNHDAMYWYRQDPGQGLRLIYYSQIVNDFQKGDIAEGYSVSREKKESFPLTVTSAQKNPTAFYLCASSIRDTISNQPQHFGDGTRLSIL.

The V and J genes are TRBV5-4 and TRBJ2-7; possibly TRBD2 for D (5 bases). Germline V gene lookup returns CDR1 SGHNT and CDR2 YYREEE (reference sequence). Trimming took 4 bases from V and 6 from J, leaving 14 bases between them. CDR3 length: 13 amino acids. The CDR3 spells CASSVTRGVEQYF. The DNA of the CDR3 is TGTGCCAGCAGCGTAACACGGGGAGTCGAGCAGTACTTC.

The V gene is TRBV30, the J gene TRBJ1-2; 7 bases match TRBD1. CDR1 is GTSNPN and CDR2 is SVGIG in the germline V gene (reference sequence). The ends lost 7 bases at V and 3 bases at J; junction bases unmatched: 11. This CDR3 has 14 residues. The CDR3 protein is CASPPGQQHYGYTF. CDR3 coding DNA: TGTGCCTCACCACCGGGACAGCAGCACTATGGCTACACCTTC.

This clone appeared a few times. The chain joins TRBV18 to TRBJ1-5; TRBD1 matches 7 bases. Per germline, CDR1 KGHSH and CDR2 LQKENI. This CDR3 is built from 18 residues. V was clipped by 3 bases and J by 1 base; unmatched bases: 12. CDR3 DNA sequence: TGTGCCAGCTCACCGACGGGACAGCAGGCGGGGAGCAATCAGCCCCAGCATTTT. Protein product: CASSPTGQQAGSNQPQHF.

J is TRBJ2-1 and V is TRBV5-1; TRBD2 matches at 8 bases. CDR1 and CDR2 from the germline V gene are SGHRS and YFSETQ. This CDR3 has 17 residues. V lost 5 bases and J lost 4; bases outside the gene matches: 14. The CDR3 spells CASRPTIAGLTYNEQFF. The CDR3 nucleotides read TGCGCCAGCAGACCTACGATAGCGGGACTAACATACAATGAGCAGTTCTTC.

This chain links TRBV13 with TRBJ2-3, with 8 bases fitting TRBD2. Germline V gene lookup returns CDR1 PRHDT and CDR2 FYEKMQ (reference sequence). V lost 1 base and J lost 6; bases outside the gene matches: 6. The length of the CDR3 is 15 residues. This CDR3 is CASSLAGGPGDTQYF. The CDR3 DNA reads TGTGCCAGCAGCTTAGCGGGAGGGCCGGGGGATACGCAGTATTTT. Full variable domain (missing parts from reference TRBV13 and TRBJ2-3): AAGVIQSPRHLIKEKRETATLKCYPIPRHDTVYWYQQGPGQDPQFLISFYEKMQSDKGSIPDRFSAQQFSDYHSELNMSSLELGDSALYFCASSLAGGPGDTQYFGPGTRLTVL.

This clone was counted once. This sequence joins TRBV6-6 and TRBJ2-7; 12 bases are shared with TRBD2. This CDR3 region has 15 residues. Germline V gives CDR1 MNHNY, CDR2 SVGAGI (reference sequence). Trimming removed 5 bases from V and 3 bases from J; junction bases left unmatched: 5. CDR3 nucleotides: TGTGCCAGCAGTGGGCGACTAGCGGGGGTCTACGAGCAGTACTTC. This gives the protein CASSGRLAGVYEQYF.

The chain carries TRBV11-2 and TRBJ1-6; D remains ambiguous. Germline V gene sequence: CDR1 SGHAT, CDR2 FQNNGV. V shed 5 bases and J shed 2 bases, with 13 bases lying between them. The CDR3 runs 16 residues. CDR3 nucleotides: TGTGCCAGCAGCCCCACTACCGGCCCCTATAATTCACCCCTCCACTTT. This encodes CASSPTTGPYNSPLHF.

The genes are TRBV7-2 and TRBJ2-7, with D unclear. The V and J ends lost 1 base and 2 bases respectively, with 9 bases between them. Germline CDR1 and CDR2: SGHTA and FQGNSA. This CDR3 region has 14 residues. CDR3 sequence (DNA): TGTGCCAGCAGCTTAGATCTATTGGCCTACGAGCAGTACTTC. Protein product: CASSLDLLAYEQYF.

The gene calls are TRBV10-2 and TRBJ2-1; the D gene is possibly TRBD2 (5 bases). From germline, CDR1 is WSHSY and CDR2 SAAADI. The CDR3 totals 14 residues. Trimming shortened V by 7 bases and J by 1 base, and 11 bases separated the two germline ends. CDR3 sequence reads: CASNERGSYNEQFF. CDR3 in DNA: TGCGCCAGCAACGAACGGGGATCCTACAATGAGCAGTTCTTC.

This chain uses TRBV14 with TRBJ1-2, with TRBD1 matching 11 bases. The CDR3 has 15 amino acids. The germline V gene encodes CDR1 SGHDN and CDR2 FVKESK. After removal of 1 base from V and 8 bases from J, the junction contained 6 bases not matched to a gene. Written as DNA, the CDR3 is TGTGCCAGCAGCCAAGTCGGACAGGGGGCGGACGGCTACACCTTC. Translating it yields CASSQVGQGADGYTF.

The rearrangement joins TRBV12-5 to TRBJ1-1; D perhaps matches TRBD1 (6 bases). The CDR3 covers 17 residues. Germline-derived CDR1 and CDR2 are LGHNT and FRNRAP. V was cut by 0 bases and J by 1 base, with 15 bases left in between. In DNA, the CDR3 is TGTGCTAGTGGTTTGGTCATATCCGGGACACCGAACACTGAAGCTTTCTTT. Translating gives CASGLVISGTPNTEAFF.

The V and J genes are TRBV5-1 and TRBJ2-5; D is ambiguous. Germline loops: CDR1 SGHRS, CDR2 YFSETQ. V was pared by 0 bases and J by 7 bases, with 10 bases between. The CDR3 runs to 13 residues. CDR3 DNA: TGCGCCAGCAGCTTGGACACAGCCGCGACCCAGTACTTC. Translating gives CASSLDTAATQYF.

The V call is TRBV5-1, the J call TRBJ1-1; D unclear. The CDR3 loop spans 14 amino acids. From germline, CDR1 is SGHRS and CDR2 YFSETQ. V lost 0 bases and J 1 base, leaving 7 bases between the germline ends. The CDR3 reads CASSLAPGNTEAFF. Here the CDR3 DNA reads TGCGCCAGCAGCTTGGCCCCGGGGAACACTGAAGCTTTCTTT.

The rearrangement uses TRBV2 and TRBJ2-3, with 11 bases lining up with TRBD2. Germline V CDR1 and CDR2: SNHLY, FYNNEI. Trimming at V came to 5 bases and at J to 6 bases, leaving 4 bases not matched to a gene. CDR3 length: 14 amino acids. The CDR3 nucleotides read TGTGCCAGCAGTCGGACTAGCGGGTGGGATACGCAGTATTTT. It yields the protein CASSRTSGWDTQYF.

This chain uses TRBV3-1 (or the pseudogene TRBV3-2) with TRBJ1-4; D is uncertain. Trimming shortened V by 8 bases and J by 8 bases, and 18 bases separated the two germline ends. From germline, CDR1 is LGHDT and CDR2 YNNKEL (reference sequence). This CDR3 region has 14 residues. As DNA, the CDR3 is TGTGCCAGCGCCCGCTCGGGATCGCGGGAAAAACTGTTTTTT. It translates to CASARSGSREKLFF.

V is TRBV6-6 and J is TRBJ1-6; perhaps TRBD1 as D (5 bases). This CDR3 has 17 amino acids. V was cut by 5 bases and J by 14 bases, with 28 bases left in between. CDR1 and CDR2 (germline): MNHNY, SVGAGI (reference sequence). The CDR3 spells CASSPYSTGLGLRALHF. CDR3 in DNA: TGTGCCAGCAGTCCCTACTCCACGGGACTCGGATTAAGGGCCCTCCACTTT.

The gene calls are TRBV7-6 and TRBJ1-2, with TRBD1 matching over 8 bases. Looked up from germline, CDR1 is SGHVS and CDR2 is FNYEAQ. The CDR3 totals 17 residues. J gave up 4 bases and V 5 bases, and 15 bases lay outside the gene matches. CDR3 protein: CASSPWETGDNSYGYTF. In DNA, the CDR3 is TGTGCCAGCAGCCCCTGGGAGACAGGGGATAATAGCTATGGCTACACCTTC.

Comments on this clone: At one of its ends the junction is not consistent with the germline gene, which may arise from a read error. The chain links TRBV7-9 to TRBJ1-2, with 7 positions matching TRBD1. Germline V gene sequence: CDR1 SEHNR, CDR2 FQNEAQ (reference sequence). The CDR3 has 14 residues. The CDR3 sequence is CASSLAGGDYGYTF. Here the CDR3 DNA reads TGTGCCAGCAGCCTAGCAGGGGGGGACTATGGCTACACCTTC.

The chain combines TRBV4-1 with TRBJ1-3; TRBD1 agrees at 8 bases. V shed 3 bases and J 4 bases; nucleotides not matched to a gene: 2. Germline loops: CDR1 MGHRA, CDR2 YSYEKL. The CDR3 spans 14 residues. The CDR3 bases are TGCGCCAGCAGCCAGGACAGGGCCGGAAACACCATATATTTT. Translating it yields CASSQDRAGNTIYF.